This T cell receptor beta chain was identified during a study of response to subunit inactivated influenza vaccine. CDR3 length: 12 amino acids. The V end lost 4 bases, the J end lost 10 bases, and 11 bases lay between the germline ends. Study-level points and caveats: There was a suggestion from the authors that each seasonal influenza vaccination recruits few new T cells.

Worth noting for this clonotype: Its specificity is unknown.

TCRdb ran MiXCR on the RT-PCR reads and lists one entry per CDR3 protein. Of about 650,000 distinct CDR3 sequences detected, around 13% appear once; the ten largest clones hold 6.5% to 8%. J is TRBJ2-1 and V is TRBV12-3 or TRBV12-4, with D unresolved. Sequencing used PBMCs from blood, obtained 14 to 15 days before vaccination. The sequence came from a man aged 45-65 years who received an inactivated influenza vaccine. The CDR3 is CASSSPAVEQFF. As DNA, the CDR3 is TGTGCCAGCAGTTCCCCGGCGGTAGAGCAGTTCTTC.